This TCR beta chain comes out of a study of blood T cell repertoires in COVID-19 (TCRdb year 2020). The study in broad terms: The collaborator samples originated in the United States, Italy and Spain and spanned the acute and convalescent phases of COVID-19. Where available, HLA class I and class II types were taken from metadata supplied by the sample provider and were not determined by assay-based typing. The repertoires were made available in a free public database intended to serve as a resource for research on the immune response to SARS-CoV-2. The dataset comprised deeply sampled blood TCRbeta repertoires from subjects exposed to, actively infected with, or recovered from COVID-19. Samples were obtained from the ongoing ImmuneRACE study (first 160 participants) and from 1,000 to 1,500 subjects provided by 6 global collaborators. The material from the prospective study consisted of cDNA or gDNA derived from T cells, B-cell-depleted T cells, or PBMCs. Nearly every sample came with metadata listing a de-identified subject ID, COVID-19 status, age in years and sex.

The immunoSEQ Assay, a bias-controlled multiplex PCR, was used to amplify TCRbeta CDR3 regions from genomic DNA. On the authors' methods: Nucleated cell counts per sample were estimated from amplification of reference gene primers within the assay. To quantify the absolute abundance of each unique TCRbeta CDR3 rearrangement, sequence reads were collapsed and filtered. For each sample, productive Simpson clonality was calculated by taking the square root of Simpson's diversity index across productive rearrangements. TCRdb retrieved this table from immuneACCESS and kept in-frame rearrangements only. Not all clones are present; in checked studies, unresolved V genes account for under half, and no reason is known for the remainder. D and trimming come from the DNA, and the V and J calls and clone size come from that table. Present in this sample are 150,000 to 200,000 clones, 82% of which were seen just once. The ten largest clones add up to around 5.5% of the sample.

What the research found in general, with its limitations: Clinical and demographic metadata were provided uncurated, with the amount varying by source and participant.

A remark on this clone: Its antigen specificity is not known. It has no much larger one-base neighbor in the sample; base qualities were not kept.

Enrolling through a virtual design, the prospective study's participants ranged in age from roughly 18 to 100 years and lived across roughly 23 United States geographic areas. To assign participants to cohorts, the prospective study relied on clinical history that participants themselves reported in a screening survey and a study questionnaire. Mobile phlebotomists in the prospective study collected whole blood, serum and a nasopharyngeal or oropharyngeal swab from every participant. Over a 2-month period, participants in the prospective study had the option of providing additional blood draws and questionnaires. Before DNA extraction, blood samples from the prospective study were shipped at room temperature or frozen. The receptor was derived from a woman in her sixties or seventies with acute COVID-19. Material: PBMCs or T cells enriched from blood (not recorded which).

The CDR3 reads as follows: CASSQELAGGLNEQFF. The nucleotides read TGTGCCAGCAGCCAAGAGTTGGCGGGAGGGCTCAATGAGCAGTTCTTC. Here the chain combines TRBV4-2 and TRBJ2-1, with TRBD2 matching 9 junction bases. The CDR3 numbers 16 residues from cysteine through phenylalanine. The read is trimmed to its CDR3 DNA, 48 bases read in frame from base 1. Trimming leaves V shorter by 0 bases and J shorter by 6 bases, with the junction holding 6 bases beyond the gene matches. As encoded in the germline V gene, CDR1 is LGHNA while CDR2 is YNFKEQ.